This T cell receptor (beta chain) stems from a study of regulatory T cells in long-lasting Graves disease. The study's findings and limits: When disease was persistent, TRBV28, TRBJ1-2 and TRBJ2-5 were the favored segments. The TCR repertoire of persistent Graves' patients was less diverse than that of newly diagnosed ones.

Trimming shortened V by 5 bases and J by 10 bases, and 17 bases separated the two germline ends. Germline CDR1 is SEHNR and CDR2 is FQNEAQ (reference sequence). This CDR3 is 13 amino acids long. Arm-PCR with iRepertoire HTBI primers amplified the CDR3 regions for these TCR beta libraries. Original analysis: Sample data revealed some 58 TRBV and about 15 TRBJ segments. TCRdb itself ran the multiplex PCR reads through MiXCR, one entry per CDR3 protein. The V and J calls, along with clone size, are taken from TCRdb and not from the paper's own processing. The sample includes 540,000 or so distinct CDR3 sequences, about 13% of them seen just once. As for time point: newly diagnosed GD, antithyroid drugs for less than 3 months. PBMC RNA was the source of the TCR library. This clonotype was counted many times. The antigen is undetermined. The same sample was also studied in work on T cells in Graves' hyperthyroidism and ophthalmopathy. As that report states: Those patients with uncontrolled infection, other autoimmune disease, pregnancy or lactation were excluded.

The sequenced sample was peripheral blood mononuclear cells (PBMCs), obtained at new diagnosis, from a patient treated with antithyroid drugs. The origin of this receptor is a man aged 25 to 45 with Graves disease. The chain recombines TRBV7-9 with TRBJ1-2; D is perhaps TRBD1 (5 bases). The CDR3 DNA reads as TGTGCCAGCAGCCCCGCTTTCTTGGGGGACTACACCTTC. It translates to CASSPAFLGDYTF. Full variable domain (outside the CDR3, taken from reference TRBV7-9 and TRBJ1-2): DTGVSQNPRHKITKRGQNVTFRCDPISEHNRLYWYRQTLGQGPEFLTYFQNEAQLEKSRLLSDRFSAERPKGSFSTLEIQRTEQGDSAMYLCASSPAFLGDYTFGSGTRLTVV.